A few counts support the clone carrying this T cell receptor (beta chain). The germline CDR1 and CDR2 sequences are MGHDK and SYGVNS. V shed 5 bases and J shed 0 bases, with 14 bases lying between them. This CDR3 is 16 amino acids long. Sequenced patients had shown CD8+CD57+ cell expansion by flow cytometry. Genomic DNA served as template for TCR beta VDJ and CDR3 profiling. TCRdb reprocessed the reads with MiXCR, giving one entry per CDR3 protein. The sample consists of roughly 200,000 distinct CDR3 sequences, about 60% of them appearing once. The entry originates in a study of CD8+CD57+ T cells in acquired aplastic anemia. Study information: The study obtained an average of roughly 3 ug of DNA from sorted CD4+ and CD8+ cells.

The rearrangement links TRBV25-1 to TRBJ1-3; no clear D gene. The sequencing input was sorted CD4+, CD8+, or CD8+CD57+ T cells (not recorded which) from PBMCs. The TCR comes from a human donor with aplastic anemia. CDR3 nucleotide sequence: TGTGCCAGCAGTAAGGACTTCCTGAGCTCTGGAAACACCATATATTTT. Protein: CASSKDFLSSGNTIYF.